This TCR beta chain stems from a study of shared clonotypes between healthy human individuals. Whole-study context: Three CD4 naive, three CD4 memory, two CD8 naive and one CD8 memory plate were used per donor. General observations from the study: Sampling was confined to blood; repertoires within tissues likely differ. Naive CD4 clonotypes were shared across a few donors at about 5%.

This clone has at least ten counts. Its cognate antigen is unknown. Sequenced by immunoSEQ multiplex PCR; TCRdb stores in-frame clones only, minus some. The sample yields about 110,000 clones, approximately 70% seen once. CDR3 length: 16 amino acids. Germline-derived CDR1 and CDR2 are MGHRA and YSYEKL. V shed 3 bases, J shed 0 bases, and the junction held 5 bases outside the gene matches. The sequenced material came from memory CD8+ T cells sorted from blood. The subset denotes: CD45RO+ cells pooled with CCR7-negative TemRA cells. The chain uses TRBV4-1 and TRBJ1-5, with TRBD1 matching over 7 bases. The TCR sequence derives from a woman between 25 and 40 years old in good health. The CDR3 coding sequence is TGCGCCAGCAGCCAGGGACAGTTCTATAGCAATCAGCCCCAGCATTTT. Translated: CASSQGQFYSNQPQHF.